Following are 13 T cell receptor beta chains from one sample sequenced in a study of blood T cell repertoires in COVID-19. Assay: immunoSEQ multiplex PCR; the TCRdb copy retains only in-frame clones and omits some. The top ten clones hold about 2.1% of a sample with about 250,000 clones, 88% of them seen once. Sequencing was performed on peripheral blood. The receptor source for this set is a woman aged 35 to 49 who had recovered from COVID-19.

The chain carries TRBV4-1 and TRBJ1-3, with 8 bases fitting TRBD1. With V trimmed by 1 base and J by 6 bases, 5 bases remained unmatched. Germline CDR1 and CDR2: MGHRA and YSYEKL. The CDR3 totals 15 residues. CDR3 protein: CASSQVGTGENTIYF. Written as DNA, the CDR3 is TGCGCCAGCAGCCAAGTCGGGACAGGTGAAAACACCATATATTTT.

The rearrangement joins TRBV14 to TRBJ2-3, with D possibly TRBD2 on 5 matching bases. Germline values: CDR1 SGHDN, CDR2 FVKESK. The CDR3 length is 14 residues. Deletions cut 3 bases from V and 3 bases from J, with 10 bases between. The CDR3 protein is CASSQMRTTDTQYF. The CDR3 bases are TGTGCCAGCAGCCAGATGAGGACTACAGATACGCAGTATTTT.

The J gene is TRBJ2-7, the V gene TRBV5-1, with a possible D match to TRBD2 (6 bases). Germline loops: CDR1 SGHRS, CDR2 YFSETQ. The CDR3 totals 14 residues. The V gene lost 0 bases and the J gene lost 3 bases, with 10 bases spanning the gap. CDR3 residues: CASSLGLGGYEQYF. The CDR3 DNA reads as TGCGCCAGCAGCTTGGGGTTGGGGGGCTACGAGCAGTACTTC.

V gene TRBV2 combines with J gene TRBJ1-3, with D possibly TRBD1 on 6 matching bases. The CDR3 extends over 14 amino acids. Germline V gene data show CDR1 as SNHLY and CDR2 as FYNNEI. Trimming pared 8 bases from V and 4 bases from J, leaving 15 bases between. The CDR3 region is CASGVGGQGNTIYF. Here the CDR3 DNA reads TGTGCCAGCGGGGTAGGGGGACAAGGAAACACCATATATTTT.

The chain has TRBV4-2 and TRBJ2-3; 10 bases are a match to TRBD2. Trimming removed 0 bases from V and 2 bases from J; junction bases left unmatched: 14. CDR3 size: 20 residues. Germline V CDR1 and CDR2: LGHNA, YNFKEQ. The CDR3, as DNA: TGTGCCAGCAGCCAAGATTCCGCTAGCGGGAGTGTGGGGACCACAGATACGCAGTATTTT. Protein product: CASSQDSASGSVGTTDTQYF.

This clone is medium-sized by share. The chain is built from TRBV29-1 and TRBJ2-2; no reliable D call. In germline, CDR1 is SQVTM, CDR2 ANQGSEA. The CDR3 is 15 residues long. With 2 bases removed from V and 2 bases from J, the gap between germline ends came to 12 bases. DNA of the CDR3: TGCAGCGTTGAAACAGATAGTGATAACACCGGGGAGCTGTTTTTT. Protein sequence: CSVETDSDNTGELFF.

Note on this clone: A junction boundary mismatches the germline segment, possibly from a read error. This chain joins TRBV13 and TRBJ1-6; no clear D gene. The germline gives CDR1 PRHDT, CDR2 FYEKMQ (reference sequence). CDR3 length equals 16 residues. CDR3 in amino acids: CASSLGGGRRDSPLHF. DNA for the CDR3: TGTGCCAGCAGCTTAGGGGGTGGACGGAGGGATTCTCCCCTCCACTTT.

This clone was found a few times. The chain employs TRBV6-5 and TRBJ2-2, with 10 bases matching TRBD1. Per the germline V gene, CDR1 is MNHEY and CDR2 is SVGAGI. This CDR3 contains 16 residues. The J segment lost 4 bases and the V segment lost 2 bases, leaving 4 bases of the junction unmatched. Here the CDR3 reads CASSYGTGVFTGELFF. The CDR3 DNA follows: TGTGCCAGCAGTTACGGGACAGGGGTCTTCACCGGGGAGCTGTTTTTT.

This chain links TRBV29-1 with TRBJ2-5; 10 bases agree with TRBD1. V lost 8 bases and J lost 5; bases outside the gene matches: 14. The CDR3 covers 15 residues. CDR1 SQVTM and CDR2 ANQGSEA come from the germline V gene. The CDR3 reads CSSTPGQGRGETQYF. The CDR3 coding sequence is TGCAGCTCGACCCCGGGACAGGGGAGGGGGGAGACCCAGTACTTC.

Remarks on this clone: One end of the junction varies from germline; a read error may be responsible. The chain has TRBV7-8 and TRBJ1-5; D is undetermined. Germline values: CDR1 SGHVS, CDR2 FQNEAQ. There are 14 residues in the CDR3. CDR3 amino acids: CAGSLVGVGQPQHF. CDR3 sequence (DNA): TGTGCCGGCAGCTTAGTCGGGGTTGGACAGCCCCAGCATTTT.

V usage is TRBV7-8 and J usage is TRBJ1-1, with D possibly TRBD1 on 6 matching bases. The length of the CDR3 is 14 residues. The germline V and J ends were trimmed by 4 bases and 1 base, with 10 bases remaining between them. Germline CDR1 reads SGHVS; CDR2 reads FQNEAQ. The DNA for the CDR3 is TGTGCCAGCAGCTCAAAACAGGGGAACACTGAAGCTTTCTTT. Its protein is CASSSKQGNTEAFF.

The chain links TRBV12-5 to TRBJ2-1, with 10 bases identical to TRBD2. The CDR3 totals 16 residues. Germline CDR1 and CDR2: LGHNT and FRNRAP. Germline trimming cut 3 bases from V and 3 bases from J; bases unmatched to any gene: 5. This CDR3 reads CASGLEIAGGYNEQFF. In nucleotides, the CDR3 is TGTGCTAGTGGTTTAGAGATAGCGGGAGGCTACAATGAGCAGTTCTTC.

This chain joins TRBV6-2 or TRBV6-3 and TRBJ2-5; D gene uncertain. Trimming took 4 bases from V and 2 from J, leaving 14 bases between them. Germline V CDR1 and CDR2: MNHEY, SVGEGT. This CDR3 has 15 amino acids. This CDR3 is CASSFPAGLQETQYF. The DNA of the CDR3 is TGTGCCAGCAGTTTTCCGGCAGGCCTACAAGAGACCCAGTACTTC.